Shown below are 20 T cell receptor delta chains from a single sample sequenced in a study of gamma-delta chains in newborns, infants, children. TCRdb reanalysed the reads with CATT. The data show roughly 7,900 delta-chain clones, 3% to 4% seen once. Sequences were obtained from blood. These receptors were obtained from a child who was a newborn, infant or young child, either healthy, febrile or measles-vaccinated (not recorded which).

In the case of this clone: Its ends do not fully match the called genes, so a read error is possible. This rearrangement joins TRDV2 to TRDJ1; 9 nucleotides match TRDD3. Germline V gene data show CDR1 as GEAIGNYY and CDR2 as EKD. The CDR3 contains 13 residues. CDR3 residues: CARDTGGHDKLIF. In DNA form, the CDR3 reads TGTGCCCGTGACACTGGGGGACACGATAAACTCATCTTT.

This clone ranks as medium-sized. In nucleotides, the CDR3 is TGTGCCTGTGATCACCTACTGGGGGATACTTTGACAGCACAACTCTTCTTT. Its protein product is CACDHLLGDTLTAQLFF. This chain connects TRDV2 to TRDJ2, with TRDD3 matching over 11 bases. V lost 4 bases, J lost 0 bases, and 6 bases stayed unmatched. This CDR3 has 17 amino acids. CDR1 and CDR2 from the germline V gene are GEAIGNYY and EKD.

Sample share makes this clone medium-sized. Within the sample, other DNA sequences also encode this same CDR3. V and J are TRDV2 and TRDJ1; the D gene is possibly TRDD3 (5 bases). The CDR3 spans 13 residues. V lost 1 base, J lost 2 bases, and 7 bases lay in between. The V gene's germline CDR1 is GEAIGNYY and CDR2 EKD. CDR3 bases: TGTGCCTGTGACACGTGGGGTACCGATAAACTCATCTTT. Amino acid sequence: CACDTWGTDKLIF.

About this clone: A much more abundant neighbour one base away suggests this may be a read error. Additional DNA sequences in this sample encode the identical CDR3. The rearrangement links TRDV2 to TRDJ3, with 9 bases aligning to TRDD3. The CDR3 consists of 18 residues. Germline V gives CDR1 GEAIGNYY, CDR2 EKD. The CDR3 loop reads CACDNTGGLSWDTRQMFF. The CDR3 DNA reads TGTGCCTGTGACAATACTGGGGGACTCTCCTGGGACACCCGACAGATGTTCTTC.

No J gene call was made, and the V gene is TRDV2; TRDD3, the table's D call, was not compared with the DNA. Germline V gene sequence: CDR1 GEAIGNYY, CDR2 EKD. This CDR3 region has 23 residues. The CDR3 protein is CACDTVGTGGYSPSSWDTRQTFF. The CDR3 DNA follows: TGTGCCTGTGACACCGTAGGTACTGGGGGATACTCTCCCAGCTCCTGGGACACCCGACAGACGTTTTTC.

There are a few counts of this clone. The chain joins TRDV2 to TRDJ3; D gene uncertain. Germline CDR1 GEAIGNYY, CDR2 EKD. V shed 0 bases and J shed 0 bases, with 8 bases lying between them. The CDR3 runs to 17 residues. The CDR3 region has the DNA TGTGCCTGTGACACCGTGGAGAACTCCTGGGACACCCGACAGATGTTTTTC. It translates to CACDTVENSWDTRQMFF.

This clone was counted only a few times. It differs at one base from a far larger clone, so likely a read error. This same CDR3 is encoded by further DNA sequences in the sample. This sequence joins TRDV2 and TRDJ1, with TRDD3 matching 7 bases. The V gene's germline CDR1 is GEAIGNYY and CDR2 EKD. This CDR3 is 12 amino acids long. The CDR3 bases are TGTGCCTGTGACTGGGGGACCGATAAACTCATCTTC. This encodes CACDWGTDKLIF.

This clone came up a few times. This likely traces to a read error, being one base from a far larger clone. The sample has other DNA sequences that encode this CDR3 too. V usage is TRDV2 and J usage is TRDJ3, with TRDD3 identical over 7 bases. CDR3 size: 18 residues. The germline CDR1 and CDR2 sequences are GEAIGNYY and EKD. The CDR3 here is CACDTVWGSSWDTRQMFF. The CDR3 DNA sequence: TGTGCCTGTGACACCGTTTGGGGGAGCTCCTGGGACACCCGGCAGATGTTTTTC.

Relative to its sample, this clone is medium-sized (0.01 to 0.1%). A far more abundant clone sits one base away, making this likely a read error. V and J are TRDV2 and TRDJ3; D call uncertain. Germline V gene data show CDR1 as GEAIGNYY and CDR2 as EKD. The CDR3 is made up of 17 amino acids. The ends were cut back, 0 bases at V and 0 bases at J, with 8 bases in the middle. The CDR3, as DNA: TGTGCCTGTGACACCTGGGAGAGCTCCTGGGACACCCGACAGATGTTTTTC. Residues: CACDTWESSWDTRQMFF.

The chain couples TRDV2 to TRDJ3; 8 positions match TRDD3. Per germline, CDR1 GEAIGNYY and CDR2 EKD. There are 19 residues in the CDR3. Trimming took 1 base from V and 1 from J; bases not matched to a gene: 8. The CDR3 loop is CACDTLGETRSWDTRQMFF. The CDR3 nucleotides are TGTGCCTGTGACACGCTGGGGGAGACGCGTTCCTGGGACACCCGACAGATGTTTTTC.

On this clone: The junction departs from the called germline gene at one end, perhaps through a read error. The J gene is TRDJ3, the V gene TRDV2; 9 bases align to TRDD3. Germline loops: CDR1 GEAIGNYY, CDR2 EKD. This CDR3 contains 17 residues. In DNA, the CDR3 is TGTGCCTGTGACACCGCTGGGGGATTTTGGGACACCCGGCAGATGTTTTTC. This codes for CACDTAGGFWDTRQMFF.

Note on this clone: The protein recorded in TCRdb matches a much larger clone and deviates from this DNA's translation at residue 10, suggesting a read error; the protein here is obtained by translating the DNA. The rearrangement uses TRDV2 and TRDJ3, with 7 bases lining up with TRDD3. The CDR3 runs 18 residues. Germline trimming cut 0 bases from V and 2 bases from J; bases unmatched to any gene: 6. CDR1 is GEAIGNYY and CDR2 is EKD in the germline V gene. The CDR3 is CACDTVGESTWDTRQMFF. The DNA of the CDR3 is TGTGCCTGTGACACCGTGGGGGAGAGCACCTGGGACACCCGACAGATGTTTTTC.

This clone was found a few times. CDR3 DNA: TGTGCCTGTGACACCGTGGGGGATACGGGAGGGACAGCACAACTCTTCTTT. This translates into CACDTVGDTGGTAQLFF. V is TRDV2 and J is TRDJ2; 11 nucleotides match TRDD3. The J gene was missing in TCRdb and was found by matching the end of the DNA to germline. The CDR3 extends over 17 amino acids. CDR1 GEAIGNYY and CDR2 EKD come from the germline V gene. Unmatched junction bases numbered 6, after V lost 0 bases and J lost 4 bases.

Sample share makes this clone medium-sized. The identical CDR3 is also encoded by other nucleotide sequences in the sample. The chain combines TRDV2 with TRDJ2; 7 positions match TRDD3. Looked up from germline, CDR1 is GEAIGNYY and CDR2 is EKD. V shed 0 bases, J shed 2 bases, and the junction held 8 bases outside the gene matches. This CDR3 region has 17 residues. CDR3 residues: CACDTLGGPELTAQLFF. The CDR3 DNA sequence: TGTGCCTGTGACACCCTGGGGGGCCCTGAGTTGACAGCACAACTCTTCTTT.

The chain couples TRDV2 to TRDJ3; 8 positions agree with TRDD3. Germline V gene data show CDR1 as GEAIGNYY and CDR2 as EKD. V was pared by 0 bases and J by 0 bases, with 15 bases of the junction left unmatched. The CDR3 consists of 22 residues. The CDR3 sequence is CACDTVGYASLSNSWDTRQMFF. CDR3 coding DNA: TGTGCCTGTGACACCGTGGGATACGCGTCCTTGTCAAACTCCTGGGACACCCGACAGATGTTTTTC.

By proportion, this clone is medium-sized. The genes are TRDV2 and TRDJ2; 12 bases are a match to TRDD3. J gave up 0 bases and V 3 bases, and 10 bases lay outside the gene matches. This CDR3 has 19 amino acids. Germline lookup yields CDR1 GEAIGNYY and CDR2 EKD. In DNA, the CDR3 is TGTGCCTGTGACTACGCTGGGGGATACGCCCCATCTTTGACAGCACAACTCTTCTTT. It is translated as CACDYAGGYAPSLTAQLFF.

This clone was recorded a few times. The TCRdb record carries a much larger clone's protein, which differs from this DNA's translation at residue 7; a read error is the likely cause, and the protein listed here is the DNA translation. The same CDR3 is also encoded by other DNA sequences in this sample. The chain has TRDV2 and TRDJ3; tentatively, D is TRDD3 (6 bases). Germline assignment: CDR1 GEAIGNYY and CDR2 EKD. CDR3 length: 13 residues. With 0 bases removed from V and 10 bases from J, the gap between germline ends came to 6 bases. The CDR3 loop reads CACDTWGTRQMFF. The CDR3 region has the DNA TGTGCCTGTGACACCTGGGGGACCCGACAGATGTTTTTC.

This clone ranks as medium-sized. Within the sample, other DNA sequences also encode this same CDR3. CDR3 loop: CACDNTGGLSWDTRQMFF. The DNA for the CDR3 is TGTGCCTGTGACAATACTGGGGGACTCTCCTGGGACACCCGACAGATGTTTTTC. V usage is TRDV2 and J usage is TRDJ3; 9 bases match TRDD3. This CDR3 is built from 18 residues. Germline-derived CDR1 and CDR2 are GEAIGNYY and EKD. Unmatched junction bases numbered 4, after V lost 2 bases and J lost 0 bases.

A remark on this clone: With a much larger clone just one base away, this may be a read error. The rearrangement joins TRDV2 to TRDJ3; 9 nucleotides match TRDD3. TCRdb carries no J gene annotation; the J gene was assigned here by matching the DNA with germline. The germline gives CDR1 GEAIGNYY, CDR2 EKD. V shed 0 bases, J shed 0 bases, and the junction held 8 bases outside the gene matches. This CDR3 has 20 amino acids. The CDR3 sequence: CACDTGLGDQSSWDTRQMFF. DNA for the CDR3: TGTGCCTGTGACACCGGACTGGGGGACCAGAGCTCCTGGGACACCCGACAGATGTTTTTC.

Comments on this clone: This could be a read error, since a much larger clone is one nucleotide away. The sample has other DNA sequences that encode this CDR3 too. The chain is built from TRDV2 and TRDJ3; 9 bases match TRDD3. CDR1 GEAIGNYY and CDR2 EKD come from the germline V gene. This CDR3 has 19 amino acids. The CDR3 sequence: CACDTWGMGSSWDTRQMFF. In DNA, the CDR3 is TGTGCCTGCGACACCTGGGGGATGGGTAGCTCCTGGGACACCCGACAGATGTTTTTC.